This is a list of T cell receptor beta chains from one sample in a study of cytomegalovirus exposure and HLA in healthy donors. Produced via immunoSEQ multiplex PCR; TCRdb's table is partial and in-frame only. The sample has about 140,000 clones, about three quarters seen once. Sequenced material: PBMCs. The receptor set was obtained from a woman aged 25 to 39 in good health and CMV-seronegative. The CDR3 runs from the conserved cysteine through the conserved F or W. Fields, in order: clone size, V gene, D gene, J gene, CDR3 DNA, CDR3 protein. The D gene is left open where the match is weak. Size tells how often a clone was seen (once, few, many) or the class of an expanded clone, and some rows leave it out.

few,TRBV4-2,NA,TRBJ1-6,TGTGCCAGCAGCCACGGACAGACGTTATCGGGTAATTCACCCCTCCACTTT,CASSHGQTLSGNSPLHF
NA,TRBV11-2,NA,TRBJ2-7,TGTGCCAGCAGCTTAGTTCCCACAGGCTCCTACGAGCAGTACTTC,CASSLVPTGSYEQYF
NA,TRBV6-1,NA,TRBJ1-3,TGTGCCAGCAGAACAGGGAACTCTGGAAACACCATATATTTT,CASRTGNSGNTIYF
NA,TRBV28,NA,TRBJ2-1,TGTGCCAGCAGTTCTCCTTGGGGGGGGGCGTATGAGCAGTTCTTC,CASSSPWGGAYEQFF
NA,TRBV28,NA,TRBJ1-5,TGTGCCAGCAGTTTGGGGGGTCAGCCCCAGCATTTT,CASSLGGQPQHF
NA,TRBV7-2,NA,TRBJ2-5,TGTGCCAGCAGTCTATGGGGGGGAGGGGGGGAGACCCAGTACTTC,CASSLWGGGGETQYF
NA,TRBV25-1,TRBD1,TRBJ1-2,TGTGCCAGCAGTGAGCGACAGGGGGGCGCCTACTATGGCTACACCTTC,CASSERQGGAYYGYTF
NA,TRBV7-2,NA,TRBJ2-2,TGTGCCAGCAGCTTCCTAGCGTTGACCGGGGAGCTGTTTTTT,CASSFLALTGELFF
NA,TRBV6-6,NA,TRBJ2-7,TGTGCCAGCAGTTACGAGTCTTACTACGAGCAGTACTTC,CASSYESYYEQYF
NA,TRBV19,NA,TRBJ1-5,TGTGCCAGTAGTATCGCCGCGGGGCAGGGTCAGCCCCAGCATTTT,CASSIAAGQGQPQHF
NA,TRBV18,TRBD1,TRBJ1-4,TGTGCCAGCTCACCGACAGGGCTGCCTGAAAAACTGTTTTTT,CASSPTGLPEKLFF
few,TRBV28,TRBD1,TRBJ1-5,TGTGCCAGCAGACGCCGGACAGGGTCAAGTCAGCCCCAGCATTTT,CASRRRTGSSQPQHF
few,TRBV18,NA,TRBJ2-6,TGTGCCAGCTCCCGGAATACAGGAGGGGTCTCTGGGGCCAACGTCCTGACTTTC,CASSRNTGGVSGANVLTF
NA,TRBV5-1,TRBD1,TRBJ2-5,TGCGCCAGCAGCGTGGGACAGGGTGAGACCCAGTACTTC,CASSVGQGETQYF
NA,TRBV28,TRBD2,TRBJ2-7,TGTGCCAGCTTACTAGCGGAAACCTACGAGCAGTACTTC,CASLLAETYEQYF
NA,TRBV9,TRBD2,TRBJ2-2,TGTGCCAGCAGCGCGAGTAGCGGGGGTAGCACCGGGGAGCTGTTTTTT,CASSASSGGSTGELFF
NA,TRBV20-1,NA,TRBJ2-5,TGCTCCCGAGCGTCCCAAGAGACCCAGTACTTC,CSRASQETQYF
NA,TRBV28,NA,TRBJ2-5,TGTGCCAGCAGTAGTGTGGTCGGGCTCTTGGGGGCGCTACAAGGGACCCAGTACTTC,CASSSVVGLLGALQGTQYF
NA,TRBV30,TRBD2,TRBJ2-7,TGTGCCTGGAGTGTGGCGGGAGGGCCTTTATTGAACTTC,CAWSVAGGPLLNF
NA,TRBV2,NA,TRBJ1-3,TGTGCCAGCTCCCCCGTTACAGGGTACTCTGGAAACACCATATATTTT,CASSPVTGYSGNTIYF
NA,TRBV18,TRBD2,TRBJ2-2,TGTGCCAGCTCACTCCGGACTAGCGGAACCGGGGAGCTGTTTTTT,CASSLRTSGTGELFF
NA,TRBV14,NA,TRBJ2-5,TGTGCCAGCAGCCAAAGGCCTTCGACTCAAGAGACCCAGTACTTC,CASSQRPSTQETQYF
NA,TRBV7-2,NA,TRBJ2-1,TGTGCCAGCAGCCGTCAGCGGCAGAGCTCCTACAATGAGCAGTTCTTC,CASSRQRQSSYNEQFF
NA,TRBV6-4,TRBD2,TRBJ2-3,TGTGCCAGCAGTGGCGGGGGGGATACGCAGTATTTT,CASSGGGDTQYF
NA,TRBV10-3,TRBD2,TRBJ2-1,TGTGCCATCAGTGTTGGACTAGCGGGGGGGAGCTCCTACAATGAGCAGTTCTTC,CAISVGLAGGSSYNEQFF
NA,TRBV25-1,NA,TRBJ2-2,TGTGCCAGCAGTGAATCCGGGGAATCCGGGGAGCTGTTTTTT,CASSESGESGELFF
once,TRBV2,NA,TRBJ2-1,TGTGCCAGCAGGAGGAACGCGAACAATGAGCAGTTCTTC,CASRRNANNEQFF
NA,TRBV7-8,NA,TRBJ2-7,TGTGCCAGCAGCTTAGGTCGCGAGCAGTACTTC,CASSLGREQYF
NA,TRBV2,TRBD1,TRBJ1-5,TGTGCCAGCAGTCGGGGACAGGGGCAGCAGCCCCAGCATTTT,CASSRGQGQQPQHF
NA,TRBV6-1,TRBD1,TRBJ2-5,TGTGCCAGCACGTTAGCAGGGGGCATATCAGAGACCCAGTACTTC,CASTLAGGISETQYF
few,TRBV28,TRBD1,TRBJ2-5,TGTGCCAGCAGCCTCAAAATACGGACAGGGAAACAAGCGAGAGAGACCCAGTACTTC,CASSLKIRTGKQARETQYF
few,TRBV10-3,TRBD1,TRBJ1-2,TGTGCCAGCACCAGGATACTGCCGGGACAGGTTTATGGCTACACCTTC,CASTRILPGQVYGYTF
NA,TRBV5-6,NA,TRBJ2-2,TGTGCCAGCAGCTTGGAGGGGAGGACCGGGGAGCTGTTTTTT,CASSLEGRTGELFF
NA,TRBV7-2,NA,TRBJ1-1,TGTGCCAGCAGCCCACAGGCACAGATGAACACTGAAGCTTTCTTT,CASSPQAQMNTEAFF
NA,TRBV6-5,TRBD1,TRBJ1-6,TGTGCCAGCAGTGTCGGACAGGGCTATAATTCACCCCTCCACTTT,CASSVGQGYNSPLHF
few,TRBV7-9,NA,TRBJ1-6,TGTGCCAGCAGTTTGGGGACACCTTCACCCCTCCACTTT,CASSLGTPSPLHF
NA,TRBV4-2,TRBD1,TRBJ2-5,TGTGCCAGCAGCCAAGACCGTGGCGGAGGGGACAGGCAAGAGACCCAGTACTTC,CASSQDRGGGDRQETQYF
NA,TRBV30,NA,TRBJ2-5,TGTGCCTGGAGTGTACAGGGAGAGACCCAGTACTTC,CAWSVQGETQYF
NA,TRBV6-5,TRBD1,TRBJ2-2,TGTGCCAGCAACCTCCGGGACAGGGATGCCGGGGAGCTGTTTTTT,CASNLRDRDAGELFF
NA,TRBV18,NA,TRBJ1-5,TGTGCCAGCTCGTTAGGTGCAGGGAGCAATCAGCCCCAGCATTTT,CASSLGAGSNQPQHF
NA,TRBV6-5,NA,TRBJ1-1,TGTGCCAGCAGTTACCCAGGGAAGAACACTGAAGCTTTCTTT,CASSYPGKNTEAFF
NA,TRBV28,TRBD1,TRBJ2-1,TGTGCCAGCAGGACTCTCCCCGGGACAGGCGATAGGCATGAGCAGTTCTTC,CASRTLPGTGDRHEQFF
NA,TRBV28,NA,TRBJ2-3,TGTGCCAGCAGTTTAGGCCAATTCACAGATACGCAGTATTTT,CASSLGQFTDTQYF